This T cell receptor beta chain was captured in a study of cytomegalovirus exposure and HLA in healthy donors. Primers included in the PCR were 60 Vbeta and 13 Jbeta primers. In the authors' workflow: Later, an analysis found 75 million to 100 million unique TCR beta chains, and about 10 million of these were shared. Clones were read by immunoSEQ multiplex PCR, and TCRdb kept only the in-frame ones, dropping some. The D gene and trimming were derived from the DNA, and the V and J assignments and clone size from that table. The data hold under 150,000 clones, with 60% to 80% observed a single time. There are 16 residues in the CDR3. Germline loops: CDR1 MGHRA, CDR2 YSYEKL. Trimming pared 4 bases from V and 4 bases from J, leaving 19 bases between. This clone has more than one count but fewer than ten.

The chain employs TRBV4-1 and TRBJ2-5, with a possible D match to TRBD2 (5 bases). The sequencing sample was made of PBMCs. The clonotype comes from a male donor in good health and CMV-seronegative. CDR3: CASSPSTHSEGETQYF. In DNA, the CDR3 is TGCGCCAGCAGCCCGTCGACCCACTCCGAGGGAGAGACCCAGTACTTC.